This is a list of T cell receptor beta chains from one sample in a study of immune reconstitution after stem cell transplant in scleroderma. A single record per CDR3 protein comes from TCRdb applying MiXCR to the RT-PCR reads. The profile shows 3,000 to 4,500 distinct CDR3 sequences, 5.7% of them singletons. Sampling took place before or after autologous hematopoietic stem cell transplantation (not recorded which). These receptors were taken from a female donor with systemic sclerosis. CDR3s include the opening cysteine and the closing phenylalanine or tryptophan. A D gene is named only where the DNA matches it firmly. Clone size is not always given. Where it is, it says once, few, many or a class for expanded clones.

V gene,D gene,J gene,clone size,CDR3 protein,CDR3 DNA
TRBV20-1,.,TRBJ1-6,medium-sized,CSARGMDSPLHF,TGCAGTGCTAGGGGCATGGATTCACCCCTCCACTTT
TRBV25-1,.,TRBJ1-2,medium-sized,CASSPVRQTIGYTF,TGTGCCAGCAGTCCTGTTCGGCAGACGATTGGCTACACCTTC
TRBV20-1,TRBD1,TRBJ2-7,few,CSASPGSGTGIYEQYF,TGCAGTGCTAGTCCTGGCTCCGGGACAGGGATATACGAGCAGTACTTC
TRBV7-3,.,TRBJ2-7,medium-sized,CASSFSTGVGTGGVDVTYEQYF,TGTGCCAGCAGCTTCTCTACCGGGGTTGGAACCGGGGGAGTCGATGTAACCTACGAGCAGTACTTC
TRBV20-1,.,TRBJ2-5,medium-sized,CSAHHLETQYF,TGCAGTGCTCATCACCTCGAGACCCAGTACTTC
TRBV5-1,.,TRBJ1-1,medium-sized,CASSLGATEAFF,TGCGCCAGCAGCTTGGGGGCGACAGAAGCTTTCTTT
TRBV29-1,TRBD1,TRBJ2-2,many,CSVGLTGTGAGELFF,TGCAGCGTTGGCCTAACCGGGACAGGCGCCGGGGAGCTGTTTTTT
TRBV7-6,TRBD1,TRBJ1-4,medium-sized,CASSSRTGSEKLFF,TGTGCCAGCAGCTCCCGGACAGGGTCTGAAAAACTGTTTTTT
TRBV27,.,TRBJ2-3,medium-sized,CASSLGSGSTDTQYF,TGTGCCAGCAGTTTAGGTTCCGGCAGCACAGATACGCAGTATTTT
TRBV5-1,TRBD1,TRBJ1-1,medium-sized,CASALSTGRNTEAFF,TGCGCCAGCGCTCTATCGACAGGGAGGAACACTGAAGCTTTCTTT
TRBV7-8,.,TRBJ2-1,.,CASSPQGGALYNEQFF,TGTGCCAGCAGCCCGCAAGGGGGGGCGCTTTACAATGAGCAGTTCTTC
TRBV6-5,TRBD2,TRBJ2-1,medium-sized,CASSYGTSGSLPNEQFF,TGTGCCAGCAGTTACGGGACTAGCGGGAGTCTACCCAATGAGCAGTTCTTC
TRBV12-3/TRBV12-4,.,TRBJ1-5,medium-sized,CASSLGHLNQPQHF,TGTGCCAGCAGCCTGGGCCACCTCAATCAGCCCCAGCATTTT
TRBV28,TRBD1,TRBJ2-5,medium-sized,CASSLNGIQGEETQYF,TGTGCCAGCAGCCTCAATGGGATACAGGGGGAAGAGACCCAGTACTTC
TRBV20-1,.,TRBJ2-1,medium-sized,CSAGGGSSSYNEQFF,TGCAGTGCTGGAGGGGGCTCGAGCTCCTACAATGAGCAGTTCTTC
TRBV5-1,TRBD1,TRBJ2-7,medium-sized,CASSHPGQGGEQYF,TGCGCCAGCAGCCACCCGGGACAGGGTGGAGAGCAGTACTTC
TRBV10-2,.,TRBJ1-1,medium-sized,CASSGQFPGAGEAFF,TGCGCCAGCAGTGGGCAGTTTCCAGGGGCTGGTGAAGCTTTCTTT
TRBV7-6,.,TRBJ2-2,medium-sized,CASSPTGGITGELFF,TGTGCCAGCAGCCCGACCGGCGGGATTACCGGGGAGCTGTTTTTT
TRBV19,TRBD2,TRBJ2-1,medium-sized,CASHGTSGGPYNEQFF,TGTGCCAGTCATGGGACTAGCGGGGGGCCCTACAATGAGCAGTTCTTC
TRBV29-1,TRBD1,TRBJ2-1,medium-sized,CSAVPSVRGEQFF,TGCAGCGCGGTTCCGTCAGTCAGGGGGGAGCAGTTCTTC
TRBV7-2,.,TRBJ2-1,medium-sized,CASSLVGSVREQFF,TGTGCCAGCAGCTTAGTGGGGAGTGTTAGGGAGCAGTTCTTC
TRBV5-1,.,TRBJ1-6,medium-sized,CASSLVTEGSPLHF,TGCGCCAGCAGCTTGGTAACGGAAGGGTCACCCCTCCACTTT
TRBV10-1,.,TRBJ2-5,medium-sized,CASSPGANQETQYF,TGCGCCAGCAGCCCTGGGGCAAACCAAGAGACCCAGTACTTC
TRBV20-1,TRBD2,TRBJ2-5,medium-sized,CSAILAGGGVGETQYF,TGCAGTGCTATTCTAGCGGGAGGAGGTGTCGGAGAGACCCAGTACTTC
TRBV5-1,.,TRBJ2-7,medium-sized,CASSPKMGASYEQYF,TGCGCCAGCAGCCCCAAGATGGGGGCTTCGTACGAGCAGTACTTC
TRBV5-1,TRBD2,TRBJ2-7,few,CASSPQTSGIYEQYF,TGCGCCAGCAGCCCCCAGACTAGCGGGATATACGAGCAGTACTTC
TRBV28,.,TRBJ2-7,medium-sized,CASSSYTEGEQYF,TGTGCCAGCAGTTCCTACACGGAGGGGGAGCAGTACTTC
TRBV7-2,.,TRBJ2-3,medium-sized,CASSQRTVSSVFTQYF,TGTGCCAGCAGCCAACGGACAGTGAGTTCGGTTTTCACGCAGTATTTT
TRBV7-2,TRBD2,TRBJ2-3,medium-sized,CASRPSGTFSADTQYF,TGTGCCAGCAGGCCTAGCGGAACCTTCTCCGCAGATACGCAGTATTTT
TRBV7-9,.,TRBJ1-4,.,CASSLWAGSTNEKLFF,TGTGCCAGCAGCTTATGGGCAGGCTCAACTAATGAAAAACTGTTTTTT
TRBV5-1,.,TRBJ2-3,medium-sized,CASSLDGGGRTDTQYF,TGCGCCAGCAGCTTGGATGGGGGGGGCCGCACAGATACGCAGTATTTT
TRBV9,.,TRBJ2-5,medium-sized,CASSPGRGLQETQYF,TGTGCCAGCAGCCCAGGAAGAGGGCTCCAAGAGACCCAGTACTTC
TRBV6-6,.,TRBJ2-7,medium-sized,CASRSTLVGKLQEQYF,TGTGCCAGCAGATCCACCCTGGTGGGTAAACTACAGGAGCAGTACTTC
TRBV29-1,TRBD2,TRBJ2-1,medium-sized,CSVEGGRVSGTSGPSSYNEQFF,TGCAGCGTTGAAGGGGGGCGTGTATCCGGGACTAGCGGGCCCAGCTCCTACAATGAGCAGTTCTTC
TRBV12-3/TRBV12-4,TRBD1,TRBJ1-1,few,CASSLGSQGPEAFF,TGTGCCAGCAGTTTAGGGTCACAGGGGCCTGAAGCTTTCTTT
TRBV29-1,TRBD1,TRBJ2-2,medium-sized,CSAGQGSTGELFF,TGCAGCGCGGGACAGGGGTCCACCGGGGAGCTGTTTTTT
TRBV7-8,.,TRBJ1-6,medium-sized,CASSLAVGRVVNSSPLHF,TGTGCCAGCAGCTTAGCGGTTGGTCGGGTCGTCAATAGTTCACCCCTCCACTTT
TRBV19,.,TRBJ1-5,few,CASTHPGPQHQPQHF,TGTGCCAGTACCCATCCGGGCCCCCAACACCAGCCCCAGCATTTT
TRBV10-3,TRBD2,TRBJ2-5,medium-sized,CAISESTGGKETQYF,TGTGCCATCAGTGAGTCGACGGGAGGTAAAGAGACCCAGTACTTC
TRBV6-5,.,TRBJ1-3,medium-sized,CASSPSGNTIYF,TGTGCCAGCAGCCCCTCTGGAAACACCATATATTTT
TRBV5-1,.,TRBJ1-5,medium-sized,CASSLAGGHQPQHF,TGCGCCAGCAGCTTGGCCGGGGGGCATCAGCCCCAGCATTTT
TRBV5-1,.,TRBJ1-3,.,CASSLSLSSGNTIYF,TGCGCCAGCAGCTTATCGCTGAGCTCTGGAAACACCATATATTTT
TRBV27,TRBD1,TRBJ2-5,medium-sized,CASSRDAGTGAGGQYF,TGTGCCAGCAGCCGTGACGCCGGGACAGGGGCCGGGGGCCAGTACTTC
TRBV5-1,.,TRBJ2-7,medium-sized,CASRGGVGTGTYEQYF,TGCGCCAGCAGGGGTGGGGTCGGTACAGGGACCTACGAGCAGTACTTC
TRBV7-6,.,TRBJ2-1,medium-sized,CASSLAGGMNEQFF,TGTGCCAGCAGCTTAGCGGGGGGAATGAATGAGCAGTTCTTC
TRBV10-1,.,TRBJ1-1,medium-sized,CASSESRSTEAFF,TGCGCCAGCAGTGAGTCGAGATCCACTGAAGCTTTCTTT
TRBV20-1,.,TRBJ2-3,medium-sized,CSASPSLVGVVDTQYF,TGCAGTGCTAGCCCGTCTCTGGTGGGAGTCGTAGATACGCAGTATTTT
TRBV4-3,.,TRBJ1-4,few,CASSQDLQAVGGLFF,TGCGCCAGCAGCCAAGATCTCCAGGCTGTGGGGGGGCTGTTTTTT
TRBV4-1,.,TRBJ2-4,medium-sized,CASSQDLGSPLAKNIQYF,TGCGCCAGCAGCCAAGACCTGGGCAGTCCTCTAGCCAAAAACATTCAGTACTTC
TRBV10-3,.,TRBJ1-1,medium-sized,CAISPHGTVMNTEAFF,TGTGCCATCAGCCCTCATGGTACCGTAATGAACACTGAAGCTTTCTTT
TRBV7-2,TRBD2,TRBJ2-1,.,CASSPRTSGSGEQFF,TGTGCCAGCAGCCCGCGGACTAGCGGGAGTGGTGAGCAGTTCTTC
TRBV20-1,TRBD2,TRBJ2-1,medium-sized,CSAATSGGTNEQFF,TGCAGTGCCGCTACTAGCGGGGGGACGAATGAGCAGTTCTTC